This T cell receptor beta chain was observed in a study of early T cells in non-severe SARS-CoV-2 infection. Notes on the study in general: Anti-spike CD8 responses were favored by VDJdb matching, which missed private and CD4 specificities.

On this clonotype: The antigen is undetermined.

The CDR3 runs to 14 residues. Germline CDR1 is SGHAT and CDR2 is FQNNGV. J gave up 3 bases and V 7 bases, and 5 bases lay outside the gene matches. Unique molecular identifiers (one per individual cDNA molecule) were attached. MiXCR, run by TCRdb on the 5' RACE reads, gives a single entry per CDR3 protein. The data hold roughly 86,000 distinct CDR3 sequences, with roughly 5.7% observed a single time. Material: whole blood. This chain links TRBV11-2 with TRBJ2-7; the match to TRBD2 covers 11 bases. The sequence was collected from an adult who was a healthcare worker with PCR-confirmed SARS-CoV-2 infection or an uninfected control (not recorded which). The CDR3 bases are TGTGCCAGCACCCCGGGACTAGCGGACTACGAGCAGTACTTC. It encodes CASTPGLADYEQYF.